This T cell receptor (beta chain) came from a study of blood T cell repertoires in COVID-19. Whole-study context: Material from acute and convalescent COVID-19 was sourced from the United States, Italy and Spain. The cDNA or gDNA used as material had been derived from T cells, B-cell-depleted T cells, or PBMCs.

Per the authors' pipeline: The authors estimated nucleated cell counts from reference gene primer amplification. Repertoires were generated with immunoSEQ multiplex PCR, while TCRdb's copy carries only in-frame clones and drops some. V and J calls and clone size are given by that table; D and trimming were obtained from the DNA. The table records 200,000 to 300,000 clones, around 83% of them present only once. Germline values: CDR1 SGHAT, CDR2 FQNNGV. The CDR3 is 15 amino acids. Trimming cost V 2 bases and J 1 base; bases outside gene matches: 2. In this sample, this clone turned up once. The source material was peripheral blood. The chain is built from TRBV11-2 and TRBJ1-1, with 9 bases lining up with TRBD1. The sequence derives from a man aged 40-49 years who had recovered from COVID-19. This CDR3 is CASSLLTGGNTEAFF. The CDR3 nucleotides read TGTGCCAGCAGCTTATTGACAGGGGGGAACACTGAAGCTTTCTTT.